This record concerns one T cell receptor (beta chain) sequence. Together with a sample-barcoded 5' primer, a J-beta primer mix was included in a second PCR lasting roughly 6 to 12 cycles. TCRdb reprocessed the 5' RACE reads with MiXCR, giving one entry per CDR3 protein. The sample lists 1.5 million to 2 million distinct CDR3 sequences, 25% to 30% occurring once. Deletions cut 4 bases from V and 0 bases from J, with 10 bases between. The CDR3 spans 15 residues. This specimen comes from a study of blood T cells in healthy people across ages. On the study more broadly: Template switching picked up about one barcoded beta molecule for each two T cells.

This TCR came from a woman between 25 and 40 years old in good health. The sequenced material came from blood. The V and J genes are TRBV12-3 or TRBV12-4 and TRBJ1-5, with D perhaps TRBD1 (6 bases). CDR3 residues: CASSSDRLSNQPQHF. In DNA, the CDR3 is TGTGCCAGCAGTTCCGACAGGCTTAGCAATCAGCCCCAGCATTTT.